Presented here are 32 T cell receptor beta chains from one specimen sequenced in a study of vaccination and CD4 T cells after COVID-19. The Oncomine TCR Beta short-read assay was applied to DNA of cultured CD4+ T cells. Via MiXCR, TCRdb re-called the PCR reads, giving one row per CDR3 protein. This sample carries approximately 20,000 distinct CDR3 sequences, around three quarters of them seen once, and the ten largest clones take around 8.1%. Specified treatment: roughly 11-day PBMC culture with coronavirus spike peptide pools or control peptides (ViraFEST assay). The antigens of these receptors remain unknown. The material sequenced was CD4+ T cells from blood, cultured in vitro. Source of these receptors: a human donor who had recovered from COVID-19.

J is TRBJ2-2 and V is TRBV7-3; D perhaps matches TRBD1 (5 bases). The CDR3 contains 14 residues. Looked up from germline, CDR1 is SGHTA and CDR2 is FQGTGA. The V gene lost 3 bases and the J gene lost 4 bases, with 9 bases spanning the gap. The chain's CDR3 is CASSLGQGTGELFF. CDR3 bases: TGTGCCAGCAGCTTGGGCCAGGGCACCGGGGAGCTGTTTTTT.

The chain is built from TRBV7-2 and TRBJ2-5; D possibly corresponds to TRBD2 (6 bases). Between the trimmed V and J ends, which lost 5 bases and 5 bases, there was a span of 18 bases. There are 15 residues in the CDR3. Germline V lookup: CDR1 SGHTA, CDR2 FQGNSA. The CDR3 is CASSQRGGAGETQYF. The CDR3 DNA sequence: TGTGCCAGCAGCCAAAGGGGCGGGGCAGGGGAGACCCAGTACTTC.

Only a few counts were recorded for this clonotype. The gene calls are TRBV11-1 and TRBJ1-1; the D is unclear. CDR1 and CDR2 from the germline V gene are SGHAT and FQDESV (reference sequence). With 2 bases removed from V and 2 bases from J, the gap between germline ends came to 9 bases. CDR3 length: 14 residues. The CDR3 reads CASSLLGSNTEAFF. In DNA, the CDR3 is TGTGCCAGCAGCTTATTGGGCAGTAACACTGAAGCTTTCTTT. Drawing the rest from reference TRBV11-1 and TRBJ1-1, the complete variable domain is EAEVAQSPRYKITEKSQAVAFWCDPISGHATLYWYRQILGQGPELLVQFQDESVVDDSQLPKDRFSAERLKGVDSTLKIQPAELGDSAMYLCASSLLGSNTEAFFGQGTRLTVV.

The chain has TRBV20-1 and TRBJ2-1; D is perhaps TRBD2 (5 bases). With 6 bases removed from V and 6 bases from J, the gap between germline ends came to 12 bases. The germline V gene has CDR1 DFQATT and CDR2 SNEGSKA (reference sequence). The CDR3 is 12 residues long. CDR3 in amino acids: CSAGKEGNEQFF. In DNA, the CDR3 is TGCAGTGCGGGAAAAGAGGGCAATGAGCAGTTCTTC.

This clonotype was seen just once. The chain joins TRBV6-1 to TRBJ2-5; D possibly matches TRBD1 or TRBD2 (5 bases each). V gave up 10 bases and J gave up 4 bases, with 19 bases separating them. Per germline, CDR1 MNHNS and CDR2 SASEGT. CDR3 size: 14 residues. CDR3 amino acids: CATSNLLRGETQYF. The CDR3 DNA reads as TGTGCCACTTCGAACCTCTTGAGGGGAGAGACCCAGTACTTC.

This clonotype showed up just once. The chain uses TRBV7-2 and TRBJ1-4; 7 bases match TRBD1. This CDR3 has 16 residues. Unmatched junction bases numbered 14, after V lost 5 bases and J lost 8 bases. Germline CDR1 reads SGHTA; CDR2 reads FQGNSA. The CDR3 loop reads CASSEDRWRRSEKLFF. The CDR3 DNA sequence: TGTGCCAGCAGCGAGGACAGGTGGAGGAGATCGGAAAAACTGTTTTTT.

The chain combines TRBV10-1 with TRBJ2-1; D is unresolved. V was trimmed by 5 bases and J by 1 base, leaving 6 bases between them. Germline V gives CDR1 WNHNN, CDR2 SYGVQD (reference sequence). CDR3 length equals 13 residues. CDR3 nucleotide sequence: TGCGCCAGCAGTTTGGGGTCCTACAATGAGCAGTTCTTC. Amino acids: CASSLGSYNEQFF.

This clonotype has a single count. This chain joins TRBV27 and TRBJ1-1; D possibly corresponds to TRBD1 (6 bases). The V end was cut by 1 base, the J end by 4 bases, with 13 bases between. The CDR3 contains 15 residues. Germline V gives CDR1 MNHEY, CDR2 SMNVEV (reference sequence). The CDR3 spells CASSLFGSRGTEAFF. In DNA form, the CDR3 reads TGTGCCAGCAGTTTATTCGGTAGCAGGGGCACTGAAGCTTTCTTT.

This clonotype was counted a few times. J is TRBJ2-1 and V is TRBV7-9; 13 bases line up with TRBD2. CDR3 length equals 16 residues. Per the germline V gene, CDR1 is SEHNR and CDR2 is FQNEAQ (reference sequence). The V and J ends lost 1 base and 7 bases, in that order; junction bases with no gene match: 4. This CDR3 is CASSLGGTSGINEQFF. CDR3 DNA sequence: TGTGCCAGCAGCTTAGGGGGGACTAGCGGGATAAATGAGCAGTTCTTC.

J is TRBJ1-2 and V is TRBV5-1; D uncertain. With 0 bases removed from V and 5 bases from J, the gap between germline ends came to 14 bases. The CDR3 consists of 15 residues. Germline CDR1 is SGHRS and CDR2 is YFSETQ. This CDR3 reads CASSLVGGVKYGYTF. DNA of the CDR3: TGCGCCAGCAGCTTGGTTGGCGGCGTGAAATATGGCTACACCTTC.

V gene TRBV7-9 combines with J gene TRBJ1-5; D may be TRBD1 (5 bases). The V end was cut by 4 bases, the J end by 5 bases, with 9 bases between. Germline V gene sequence: CDR1 SEHNR, CDR2 FQNEAQ (reference sequence). This CDR3 is 13 amino acids long. The CDR3 sequence is CASSSLGDQPQHF. CDR3 nucleotide sequence: TGTGCCAGCAGCTCACTAGGGGATCAGCCCCAGCATTTT.

This clonotype has a single count. This chain connects TRBV19 to TRBJ2-7; no clear D gene. Germline V gives CDR1 LNHDA, CDR2 SQIVND (reference sequence). V was cut by 6 bases and J by 7 bases, with 19 bases left in between. CDR3 length: 14 amino acids. The CDR3 bases are TGTGCCAGTAGCACGAACCGTGTAAGATGGGAGCAGTACTTC. This translates into CASSTNRVRWEQYF. The variable domain in full, with the rest retrieved from reference TRBV19 and TRBJ2-7, is DGGITQSPKYLFRKEGQNVTLSCEQNLNHDAMYWYRQDPGQGLRLIYYSQIVNDFQKGDIAEGYSVSREKKESFPLTVTSAQKNPTAFYLCASSTNRVRWEQYFGPGTRLTVT.

This chain uses TRBV6-2 or TRBV6-3 with TRBJ2-5; D ambiguous. The V and J ends lost 6 bases and 8 bases respectively, with 13 bases between them. CDR3 length: 12 amino acids. CDR1 is MNHEY and CDR2 is SVGEGT in the germline V gene. CDR3 residues: CASSQKGVTQYF. The CDR3 DNA reads TGTGCCAGCAGCCAGAAGGGTGTTACCCAGTACTTC.

J is TRBJ1-1 and V is TRBV6-5, with TRBD1 matching 8 bases. Germline V gives CDR1 MNHEY, CDR2 SVGAGI. V shed 0 bases and J 1 base; nucleotides not matched to a gene: 4. This CDR3 spans 16 amino acids. The chain's CDR3 is CASSYSGTGTNTEAFF. The CDR3 DNA reads as TGTGCCAGCAGTTACTCCGGGACAGGAACGAACACTGAAGCTTTCTTT.

The table lists this clonotype with a few counts. The gene calls are TRBV6-1 and TRBJ1-5; D gene unclear. Trimming removed 6 bases from V and 0 bases from J, with 12 bases in between. Germline V gives CDR1 MNHNS, CDR2 SASEGT. This CDR3 region has 15 residues. CDR3 nucleotides: TGTGCCAGCAGCCGGACGGCTAATAGCAATCAGCCCCAGCATTTT. Protein product: CASSRTANSNQPQHF.

This clonotype turned up a few times. V and J are TRBV19 and TRBJ1-2; no clear D gene. The V end lost 5 bases, the J end lost 8 bases, and 12 bases lay between the germline ends. The CDR3 contains 12 residues. Germline V CDR1 and CDR2: LNHDA, SQIVND (reference sequence). CDR3: CASSENRAGYTF. CDR3 nucleotides: TGTGCCAGTAGTGAGAATAGGGCGGGCTACACCTTC.

The chain carries TRBV11-2 and TRBJ1-5, with D maybe TRBD1 (6 bases). Germline CDR1 and CDR2: SGHAT and FQNNGV. The length of the CDR3 is 16 residues. V lost 3 bases to trimming and J lost 2 bases, with 14 bases between them. The CDR3 region has the DNA TGTGCCAGCAGCTTTCGGGGACAAGGTGGCAATCAGCCCCAGCATTTT. Encoded protein: CASSFRGQGGNQPQHF.

The chain carries TRBV15 and TRBJ2-7, with 13 positions matching TRBD2. Germline V gene data show CDR1 as LNHNV and CDR2 as YYDKDF (reference sequence). J was trimmed by 6 bases and V by 2 bases; bases with no gene match: 7. The CDR3 is 16 residues long. This CDR3 reads CATSRPKTSGRSEQYF. The DNA of the CDR3 is TGTGCCACCAGCAGACCGAAGACTAGCGGGAGGTCCGAGCAGTACTTC.

This chain connects TRBV7-2 to TRBJ2-5, with D perhaps matching TRBD1 (8 bases). CDR1 and CDR2 from the germline V gene are SGHTA and FQGNSA. Trimming took off 4 bases at V and 3 bases at J, with 15 bases between the two ends. CDR3 length equals 15 residues. CDR3 in DNA: TGTGCCAGCAGCTCACGGACAGGGAGGGAAGAGACCCAGTACTTC. Amino acids: CASSSRTGREETQYF. Full variable domain (remainder filled in from reference TRBV7-2 and TRBJ2-5): GAGVSQSPSNKVTEKGKDVELRCDPISGHTALYWYRQSLGQGLEFLIYFQGNSAPDKSGLPSDRFSAERTGGSVSTLTIQRTQQEDSAVYLCASSSRTGREETQYFGPGTRLLVL.

V usage is TRBV7-6 and J usage is TRBJ2-7; 7 bases map to TRBD2. V lost 3 bases, J lost 4 bases, and 9 bases stayed unmatched. This CDR3 has 15 amino acids. Germline CDR1 SGHVS, CDR2 FNYEAQ. The CDR3 nucleotides are TGTGCCAGCAGCTTGAGCGGGACTTCACTTTACGAGCAGTACTTC. It specifies CASSLSGTSLYEQYF.

This clonotype has just a few counts. V is TRBV19 and J is TRBJ1-2; 8 bases match TRBD1. CDR1 and CDR2 from the germline V gene are LNHDA and SQIVND (reference sequence). J lost 2 bases, V lost 5 bases, and 7 bases had no gene match. This CDR3 has 15 residues. DNA for the CDR3: TGTGCCAGTAGTTCTTTAGGGGACAGGAACTATGGCTACACCTTC. It specifies CASSSLGDRNYGYTF.

The chain joins TRBV7-2 to TRBJ2-7; 9 bases are a match to TRBD1. J lost 4 bases, V lost 4 bases, and 5 bases had no gene match. The CDR3 covers 14 residues. Germline V CDR1 and CDR2: SGHTA, FQGNSA. CDR3 nucleotides: TGTGCCAGCAGCTATACCGGGACAGGGTACGAGCAGTACTTC. Encoded protein: CASSYTGTGYEQYF.

The chain has TRBV11-3 and TRBJ2-5; 10 bases agree with TRBD1. Germline CDR1 and CDR2: SGHNT and YENEEA. The CDR3 sequence is 16 residues long. Trimming at V came to 5 bases and at J to 5 bases, leaving 11 bases not matched to a gene. The CDR3 nucleotides are TGTGCCAGCAGCCCCGGGTATATGGGACAGGGGGAGACCCAGTACTTC. The encoded protein is CASSPGYMGQGETQYF. The full variable domain, rest sourced from reference TRBV11-3 and TRBJ2-5, is EAGVVQSPRYKIIEKKQPVAFWCNPISGHNTLYWYLQNLGQGPELLIRYENEEAVDDSQLPKDRFSAERLKGVDSTLKIQPAELGDSAVYLCASSPGYMGQGETQYFGPGTRLLVL.

The chain uses TRBV6-2 or TRBV6-3 and TRBJ1-6; D gene unclear. CDR3 length: 14 residues. V lost 6 bases to trimming and J lost 11 bases, with 17 bases between them. Germline loops: CDR1 MNHEY, CDR2 SVGEGT. CDR3 in amino acids: CASSRAPHRTPLHF. The DNA of the CDR3 is TGTGCCAGCAGCCGGGCCCCCCATCGGACACCCCTCCACTTT.

This sequence joins TRBV20-1 and TRBJ1-1; perhaps TRBD1 as D (5 bases). The CDR3 covers 16 residues. Germline CDR1 reads DFQATT; CDR2 reads SNEGSKA (reference sequence). The V end lost 6 bases, the J end lost 0 bases, and 20 bases lay between the germline ends. DNA for the CDR3: TGCAGTGCCCGACAGTCCTACCTACGGGTGAACACTGAAGCTTTCTTT. Translating gives CSARQSYLRVNTEAFF.

This sequence joins TRBV9 and TRBJ1-6; the D gene is possibly TRBD1 (6 bases). The CDR3 loop spans 15 amino acids. CDR1 SGDLS and CDR2 YYNGEE come from the germline V gene. V lost 3 bases and J lost 7, with 14 bases in between. CDR3 nucleotide sequence: TGTGCCAGCAGCGCCCGGGACATAGGAAATTCACCCCTCCACTTT. This gives the protein CASSARDIGNSPLHF.

V and J are TRBV6-5 and TRBJ1-1; tentatively, D is TRBD1 (6 bases). CDR3 size: 13 residues. Germline values: CDR1 MNHEY, CDR2 SVGAGI. Deletions cut 0 bases from V and 8 bases from J, with 10 bases between. DNA for the CDR3: TGTGCCAGCAGTTACTCTCGGACAGCCGAAGCTTTCTTT. This gives the protein CASSYSRTAEAFF.

V gene TRBV20-1 combines with J gene TRBJ1-2; D not certain. This CDR3 is built from 14 residues. Trimming pared 3 bases from V and 0 bases from J, leaving 11 bases between. CDR1 and CDR2 from the germline V gene are DFQATT and SNEGSKA (reference sequence). The CDR3 DNA sequence: TGCAGTGCTAGGTGGCAGCAAACTAACTATGGCTACACCTTC. It specifies CSARWQQTNYGYTF.

The chain combines TRBV6-2 or TRBV6-3 with TRBJ2-3; D uncertain. CDR1 and CDR2 (germline): MNHEY, SVGEGT. The CDR3 consists of 14 residues. The V end lost 3 bases, the J end lost 1 base, and 8 bases lay between the germline ends. The CDR3 reads CASSYRAGTDTQYF. The CDR3 coding sequence is TGTGCCAGCAGTTATCGGGCGGGCACAGATACGCAGTATTTT.

This clonotype has a single count. The DNA of the CDR3 is TGTGCCACCAGCAGAGCCCCGTTGAACCAAGAGACCCAGTACTTC. Translation gives CATSRAPLNQETQYF. The chain is built from TRBV15 and TRBJ2-5; D ambiguous. V lost 1 base, J lost 0 bases, and 9 bases lay in between. Germline V gene sequence: CDR1 LNHNV, CDR2 YYDKDF (reference sequence). CDR3 length: 15 amino acids. The whole variable domain, filled in from reference TRBV15 and TRBJ2-5, reads DAMVIQNPRYQVTQFGKPVTLSCSQTLNHNVMYWYQQKSSQAPKLLFHYYDKDFNNEADTPDNFQSRRPNTSFCFLDIRSPGLGDTAMYLCATSRAPLNQETQYFGPGTRLLVL.

The V call is TRBV12-3 or TRBV12-4, the J call TRBJ1-1; no definite D call. CDR3 size: 14 residues. Trimming removed 5 bases from V and 1 base from J, with 11 bases in between. The CDR3, as DNA: TGTGCCAGCAGTCCAACGGGCGGGAACACTGAAGCTTTCTTT. It is translated as CASSPTGGNTEAFF.

The chain employs TRBV27 and TRBJ1-5; D may be TRBD1 (5 bases). The length of the CDR3 is 15 residues. In germline, CDR1 is MNHEY, CDR2 SMNVEV (reference sequence). V was cut by 6 bases and J by 0 bases, with 12 bases left in between. The CDR3 spells CASRYSGASNQPQHF. The CDR3 DNA sequence: TGTGCCAGCAGATATTCCGGGGCTAGCAATCAGCCCCAGCATTTT.